This T cell receptor beta chain is from a study of response to subunit inactivated influenza vaccine. General study points: Only a handful of new T cells, the authors suggested, are recruited with each seasonal influenza vaccination.

This clonotype has a handful of counts. What it binds is unknown. One entry per CDR3 protein results from TCRdb running MiXCR on the RT-PCR reads. The sample yields 650,000 or so distinct CDR3 sequences, 12% to 15% seen once. CDR1 and CDR2 (germline): SGHTA, FQGNSA. Trimming cost V 5 bases and J 5 bases, with 18 bases left between them. The CDR3 has 15 amino acids. The clonotype comes from a man aged 50 to 59 who received an inactivated influenza vaccine. The material was PBMCs from blood, obtained less than 15 days before vaccination. The chain uses TRBV7-2 and TRBJ2-5; tentative D call: TRBD2 (6 bases). This CDR3 reads CASSRGPKAGETQYF. The CDR3 DNA follows: TGTGCCAGCAGCAGGGGTCCTAAGGCGGGGGAGACCCAGTACTTC.